This TCR beta chain was sequenced for a study of T cells in Graves' hyperthyroidism and ophthalmopathy. Study findings and constraints: Blood also carried most thyroid clonotypes expanded above 0.001. Ophthalmopathy onset followed model prediction by a median around six months. Ophthalmopathy stood apart from stable hyperthyroidism in a 13 V-J model.

This clonotype was seen at least ten times. What it binds is not known. Amplification of TCR beta CDR3 regions used RNA as the template. The HTBI set primed first-round TCR CDR3 RT-PCR. Each CDR3 protein gets one entry after TCRdb re-called the multiplex PCR reads with MiXCR. The data contain roughly 420,000 distinct CDR3 sequences, 15% to 19% of them seen just once; the ten biggest clones take up 13% to 15%. Diagnosis rested on symptoms, serum thyroxine and TRAb, thyroid ultrasound, and orbital computed tomography. Specimen: blood. The source is a woman under 30 with Graves' hyperthyroidism.

CDR3 loop: CASSLAGTREQYF. The CDR3, as DNA: TGTGCCAGCAGCTTAGCCGGGACTCGCGAGCAGTACTTC. The rearrangement links TRBV11-2 to TRBJ2-7; D might be TRBD2 (6 bases). The germline V and J ends were trimmed by 1 base and 6 bases, with 10 bases remaining between them. Germline V gives CDR1 SGHAT, CDR2 FQNNGV. The CDR3 runs 13 residues.